The source of this TCR beta chain is a study of T cells after yellow fever vaccination. This clonotype was seen more than once but under ten times. Antigen unknown. TCRdb called the 5' RACE reads again in MiXCR, with one record for every CDR3 protein. The table has hundreds of thousands of distinct CDR3 sequences, roughly 14% seen once; the top ten hold about an eighth. Germline V gives CDR1 SGHRS, CDR2 YFSETQ. Trimming stripped 7 bases from V and 0 bases from J, with 11 bases between. The CDR3 is 13 residues long. Study findings and constraints: FACS-sorted repertoires could harbor abundant contaminating bulk-population clonotypes. Peak timing came faster in the weaker secondary response, day 5 versus 15.

The sequenced sample was PBMCs, obtained on the day of the yellow fever booster vaccination. This TCR was sampled from a young man who received the YFV17D yellow fever vaccine. The chain uses TRBV5-1 and TRBJ2-7; D perhaps matches TRBD2 (6 bases). CDR3 bases: TGCGCCAGCGGGAGGCAGGACTCCTACGAGCAGTACTTC. Translated: CASGRQDSYEQYF.